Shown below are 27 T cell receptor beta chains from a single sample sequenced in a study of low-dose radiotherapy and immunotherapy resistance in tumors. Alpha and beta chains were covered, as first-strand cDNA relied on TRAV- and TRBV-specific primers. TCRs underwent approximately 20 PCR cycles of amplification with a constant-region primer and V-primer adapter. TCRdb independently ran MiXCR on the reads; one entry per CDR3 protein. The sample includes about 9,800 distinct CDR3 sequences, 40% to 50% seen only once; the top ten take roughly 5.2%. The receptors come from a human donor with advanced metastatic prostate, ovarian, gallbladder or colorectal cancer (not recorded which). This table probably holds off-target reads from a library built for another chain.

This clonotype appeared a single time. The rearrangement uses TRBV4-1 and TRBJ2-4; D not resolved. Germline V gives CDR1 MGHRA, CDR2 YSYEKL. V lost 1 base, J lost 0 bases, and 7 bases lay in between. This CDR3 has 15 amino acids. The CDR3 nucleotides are TGCGCCAGCAGCCAAGCTGCGCTAGCCAAAAACATTCAGTACTTC. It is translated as CASSQAALAKNIQYF.

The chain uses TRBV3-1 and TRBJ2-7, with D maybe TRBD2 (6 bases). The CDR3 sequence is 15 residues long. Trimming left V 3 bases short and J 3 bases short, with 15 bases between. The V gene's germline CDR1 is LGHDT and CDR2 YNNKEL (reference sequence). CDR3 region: CASSHPHRGIYEQYF. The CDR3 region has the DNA TGTGCCAGCAGCCACCCCCACCGGGGGATCTACGAGCAGTACTTC.

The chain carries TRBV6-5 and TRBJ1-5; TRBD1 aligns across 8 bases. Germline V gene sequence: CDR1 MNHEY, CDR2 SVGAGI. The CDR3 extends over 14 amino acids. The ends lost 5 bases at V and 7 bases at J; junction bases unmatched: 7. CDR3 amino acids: CASSGNRGEQPQHF. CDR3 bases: TGTGCCAGCAGTGGGAACAGGGGGGAACAGCCCCAGCATTTT.

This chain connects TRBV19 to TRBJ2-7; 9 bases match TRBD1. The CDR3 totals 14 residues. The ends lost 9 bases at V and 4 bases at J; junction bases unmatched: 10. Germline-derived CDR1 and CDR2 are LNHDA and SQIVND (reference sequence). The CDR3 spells CASGLTGGAYEQYF. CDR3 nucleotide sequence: TGTGCCAGCGGACTAACAGGGGGCGCATACGAGCAGTACTTC. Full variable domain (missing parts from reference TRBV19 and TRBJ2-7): DGGITQSPKYLFRKEGQNVTLSCEQNLNHDAMYWYRQDPGQGLRLIYYSQIVNDFQKGDIAEGYSVSREKKESFPLTVTSAQKNPTAFYLCASGLTGGAYEQYFGPGTRLTVT.

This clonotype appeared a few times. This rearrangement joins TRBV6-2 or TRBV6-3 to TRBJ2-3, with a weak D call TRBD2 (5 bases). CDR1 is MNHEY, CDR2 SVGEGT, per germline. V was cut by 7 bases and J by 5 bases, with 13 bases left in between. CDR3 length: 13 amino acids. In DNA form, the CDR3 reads TGTGCCAGCACCCTGGAGGCGTTAGATACGCAGTATTTT. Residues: CASTLEALDTQYF.

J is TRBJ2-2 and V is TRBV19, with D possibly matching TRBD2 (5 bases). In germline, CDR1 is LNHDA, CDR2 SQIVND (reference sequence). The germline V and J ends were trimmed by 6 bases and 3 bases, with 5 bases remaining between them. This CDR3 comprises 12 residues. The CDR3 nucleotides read TGTGCCAGTAGGGAGGACACCGGGGAGCTGTTTTTT. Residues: CASREDTGELFF.

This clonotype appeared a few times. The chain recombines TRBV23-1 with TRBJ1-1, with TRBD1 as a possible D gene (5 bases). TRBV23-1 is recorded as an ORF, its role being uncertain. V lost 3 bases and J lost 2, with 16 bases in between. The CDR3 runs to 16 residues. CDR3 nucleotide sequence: TGCGCCAGCAGTCAGGGGCGGCGGCTACTAAACACTGAAGCTTTCTTT. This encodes CASSQGRRLLNTEAFF.

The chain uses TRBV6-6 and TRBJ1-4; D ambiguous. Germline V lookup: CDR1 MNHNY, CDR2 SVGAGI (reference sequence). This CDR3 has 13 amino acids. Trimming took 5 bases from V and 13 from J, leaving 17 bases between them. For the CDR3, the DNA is TGTGCCAGCAGTACCATCAGCCGGGGAGGACTGTTTTTT. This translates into CASSTISRGGLFF.

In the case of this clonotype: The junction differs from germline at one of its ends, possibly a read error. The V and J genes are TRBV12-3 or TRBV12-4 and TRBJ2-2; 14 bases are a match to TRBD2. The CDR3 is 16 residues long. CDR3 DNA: TGTGCCAGCAGCAAGGGACTAGCGGGAGACGGAGGGGTGCTGTTTTTT. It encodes CASSKGLAGDGGVLFF.

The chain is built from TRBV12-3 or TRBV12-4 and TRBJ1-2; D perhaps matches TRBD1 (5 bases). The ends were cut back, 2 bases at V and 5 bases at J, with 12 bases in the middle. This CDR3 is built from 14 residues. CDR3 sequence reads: CASSLQGVEYGYTF. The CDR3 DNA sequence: TGTGCCAGCAGTTTACAGGGAGTTGAGTATGGCTACACCTTC.

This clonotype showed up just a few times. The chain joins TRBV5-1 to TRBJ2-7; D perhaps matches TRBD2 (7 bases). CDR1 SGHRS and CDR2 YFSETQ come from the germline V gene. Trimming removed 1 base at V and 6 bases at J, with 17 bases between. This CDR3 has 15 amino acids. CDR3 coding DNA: TGCGCCAGCAGCTTGTGGGGGGGGCTCCCTCCCGAGCAGTACTTC. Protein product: CASSLWGGLPPEQYF.

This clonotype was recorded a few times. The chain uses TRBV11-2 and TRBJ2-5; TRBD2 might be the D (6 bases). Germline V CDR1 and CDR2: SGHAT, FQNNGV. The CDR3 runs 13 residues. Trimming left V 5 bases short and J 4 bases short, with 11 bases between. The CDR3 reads CASSALAVETQYF. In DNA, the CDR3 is TGTGCCAGCAGCGCTTTAGCGGTAGAGACCCAGTACTTC.

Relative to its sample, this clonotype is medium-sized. The CDR3 DNA is TGCGCCAGCAGCCTAGCGGGGGGGAACACTGAAGCTTTCTTT. It is translated as CASSLAGGNTEAFF. J is TRBJ1-1 and V is TRBV4-1, with TRBD1 as a possible D gene (5 bases). This CDR3 comprises 14 residues. CDR1 and CDR2 from the germline V gene are MGHRA and YSYEKL. With 4 bases removed from V and 1 base from J, the gap between germline ends came to 10 bases.

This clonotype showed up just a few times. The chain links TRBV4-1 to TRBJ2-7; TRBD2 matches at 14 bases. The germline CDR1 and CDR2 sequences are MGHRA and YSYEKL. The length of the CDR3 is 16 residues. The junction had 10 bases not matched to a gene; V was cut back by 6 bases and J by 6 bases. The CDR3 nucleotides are TGCGCCAGCAGACCTATGGGACTAGCGGGAGTTGGCGAGCAGTACTTC. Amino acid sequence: CASRPMGLAGVGEQYF.

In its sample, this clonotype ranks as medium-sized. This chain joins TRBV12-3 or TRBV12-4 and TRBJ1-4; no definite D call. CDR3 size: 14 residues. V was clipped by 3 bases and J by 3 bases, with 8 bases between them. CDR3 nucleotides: TGTGCCAGCAGTTTCAGTGCGGCTAATGAAAAACTGTTTTTT. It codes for CASSFSAANEKLFF.

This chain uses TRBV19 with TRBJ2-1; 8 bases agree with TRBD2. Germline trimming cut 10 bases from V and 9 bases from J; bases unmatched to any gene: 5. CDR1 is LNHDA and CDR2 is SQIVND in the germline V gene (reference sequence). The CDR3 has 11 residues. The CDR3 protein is CATIAGPEQFF. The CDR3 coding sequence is TGTGCCACTATAGCGGGACCTGAGCAGTTCTTC.

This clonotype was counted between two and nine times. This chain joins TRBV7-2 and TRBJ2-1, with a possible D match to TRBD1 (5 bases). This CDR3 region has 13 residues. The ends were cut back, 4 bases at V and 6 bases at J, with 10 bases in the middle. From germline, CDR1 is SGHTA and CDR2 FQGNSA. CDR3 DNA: TGTGCCAGCAGCTCAGGGCCTTTCAATGAGCAGTTCTTC. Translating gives CASSSGPFNEQFF.

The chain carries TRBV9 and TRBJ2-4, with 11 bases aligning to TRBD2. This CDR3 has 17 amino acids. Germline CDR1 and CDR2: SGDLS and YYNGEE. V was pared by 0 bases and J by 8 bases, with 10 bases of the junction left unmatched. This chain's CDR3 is CASSVGVTGTSGDIQYF. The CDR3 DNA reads TGTGCCAGCAGCGTAGGTGTGACCGGGACTAGCGGAGACATTCAGTACTTC.

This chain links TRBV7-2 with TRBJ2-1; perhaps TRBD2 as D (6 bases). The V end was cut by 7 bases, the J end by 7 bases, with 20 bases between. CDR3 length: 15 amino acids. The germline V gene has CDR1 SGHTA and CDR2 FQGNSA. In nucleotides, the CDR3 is TGTGCCAGCACCCCGCCGGCGGGGATTCGAAATGAGCAGTTCTTC. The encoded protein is CASTPPAGIRNEQFF.

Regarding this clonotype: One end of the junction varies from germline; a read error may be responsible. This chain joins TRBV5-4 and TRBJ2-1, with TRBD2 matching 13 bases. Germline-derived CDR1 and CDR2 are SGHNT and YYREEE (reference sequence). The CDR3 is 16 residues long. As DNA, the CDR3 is TGTGTCAGCAGCTTGCAGGGACTAGCGGGATACAATGAGCAGTTCTTC. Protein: CVSSLQGLAGYNEQFF.

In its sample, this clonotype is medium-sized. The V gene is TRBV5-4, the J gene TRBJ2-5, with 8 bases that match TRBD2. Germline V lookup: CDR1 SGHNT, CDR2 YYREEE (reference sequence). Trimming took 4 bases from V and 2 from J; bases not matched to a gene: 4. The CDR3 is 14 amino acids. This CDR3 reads CASSPGLAQETQYF. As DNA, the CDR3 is TGTGCCAGCAGCCCTGGACTAGCTCAAGAGACCCAGTACTTC.

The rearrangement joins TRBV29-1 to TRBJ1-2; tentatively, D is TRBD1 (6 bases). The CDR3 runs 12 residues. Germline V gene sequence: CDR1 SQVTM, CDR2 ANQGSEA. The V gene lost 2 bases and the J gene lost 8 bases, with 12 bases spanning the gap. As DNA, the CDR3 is TGCAGCGTTGAAACCCAGGGGAGAGGCTACACCTTC. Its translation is CSVETQGRGYTF.

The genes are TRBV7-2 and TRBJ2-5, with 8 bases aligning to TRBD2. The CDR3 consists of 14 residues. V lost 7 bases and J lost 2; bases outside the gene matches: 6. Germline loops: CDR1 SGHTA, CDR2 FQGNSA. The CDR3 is CASTRGGRQETQYF. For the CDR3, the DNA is TGTGCCAGCACCCGGGGGGGGAGGCAAGAGACCCAGTACTTC.

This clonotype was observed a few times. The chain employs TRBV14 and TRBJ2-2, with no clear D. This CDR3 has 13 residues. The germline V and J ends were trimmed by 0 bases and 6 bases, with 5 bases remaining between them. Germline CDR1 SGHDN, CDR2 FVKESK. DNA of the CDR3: TGTGCCAGCAGCCAAGAAGGTTCCGGGGAGCTGTTTTTT. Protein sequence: CASSQEGSGELFF.

This CDR3 reads CSARGVKSQVYEQYF. The DNA for the CDR3 is TGCAGTGCTAGAGGGGTTAAGTCTCAGGTCTACGAGCAGTACTTC. The chain uses TRBV20-1 and TRBJ2-7; the D is unclear. With 1 base removed from V and 3 bases from J, the gap between germline ends came to 16 bases. Germline V gene data show CDR1 as DFQATT and CDR2 as SNEGSKA (reference sequence). The CDR3 extends over 15 amino acids.

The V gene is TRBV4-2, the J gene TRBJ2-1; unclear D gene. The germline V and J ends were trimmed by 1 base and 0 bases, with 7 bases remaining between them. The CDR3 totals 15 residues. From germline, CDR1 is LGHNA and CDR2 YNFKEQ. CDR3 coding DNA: TGTGCCAGCAGCCAAGGCAGGAGCTCCTACAATGAGCAGTTCTTC. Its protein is CASSQGRSSYNEQFF.

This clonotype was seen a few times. The CDR3 reads CASSQYFGSLTGELFF. CDR3 DNA sequence: TGTGCCAGCAGCCAGTACTTTGGGTCTCTCACCGGGGAGCTGTTTTTT. The gene calls are TRBV14 and TRBJ2-2; D remains unclear. The V end lost 3 bases, the J end lost 4 bases, and 15 bases lay between the germline ends. There are 16 residues in the CDR3. CDR1 is SGHDN, CDR2 FVKESK, per germline.